Reported below is one T cell receptor (beta chain). The data are from a study of cytomegalovirus exposure and HLA in healthy donors. 60 Vbeta and 13 Jbeta primers were used in PCR. Measured with immunoSEQ multiplex PCR; TCRdb has only the in-frame clones, and not every one. The data hold 100,000 to 150,000 clones, with around 78% observed a single time. Per the germline V gene, CDR1 is SGHAT and CDR2 is FQNNGV. The CDR3 consists of 16 residues. The V gene lost 1 base and the J gene lost 0 bases, with 11 bases spanning the gap. What was sequenced was PBMCs. The J gene is TRBJ2-3, the V gene TRBV11-2, with D perhaps matching TRBD2 (5 bases). The sequence was obtained from a man between 40 and 49 years old in good health and CMV-seronegative. The CDR3 nucleotides read TGTGCCAGCAGCTTAGGGCTAGCAACTAGCACAGATACGCAGTATTTT. Its translation: CASSLGLATSTDTQYF. The full variable domain, its missing parts supplied by reference TRBV11-2 and TRBJ2-3, is EAGVAQSPRYKIIEKRQSVAFWCNPISGHATLYWYQQILGQGPKLLIQFQNNGVVDDSQLPKDRFSAERLKGVDSTLKIQPAKLEDSAVYLCASSLGLATSTDTQYFGPGTRLTVL.